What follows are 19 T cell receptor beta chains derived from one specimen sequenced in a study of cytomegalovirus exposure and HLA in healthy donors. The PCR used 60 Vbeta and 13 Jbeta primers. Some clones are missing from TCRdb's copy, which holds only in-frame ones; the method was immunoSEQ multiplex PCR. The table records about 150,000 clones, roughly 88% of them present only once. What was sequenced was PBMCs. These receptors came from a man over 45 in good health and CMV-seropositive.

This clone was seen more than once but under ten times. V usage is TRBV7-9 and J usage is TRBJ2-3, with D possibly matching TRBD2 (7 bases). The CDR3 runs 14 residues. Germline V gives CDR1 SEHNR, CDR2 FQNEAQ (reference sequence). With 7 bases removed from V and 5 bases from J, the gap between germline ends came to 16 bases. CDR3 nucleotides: TGTGCCAGCACTGGGGGGGGCCCGGGAGATACGCAGTATTTT. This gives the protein CASTGGGPGDTQYF.

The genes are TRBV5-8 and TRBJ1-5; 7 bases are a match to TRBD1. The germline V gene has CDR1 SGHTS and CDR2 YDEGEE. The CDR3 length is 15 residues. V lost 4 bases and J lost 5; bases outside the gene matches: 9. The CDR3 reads CASSKGQTLDQPQHF. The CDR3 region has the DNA TGTGCCAGCAGCAAGGGACAGACCCTCGATCAGCCCCAGCATTTT.

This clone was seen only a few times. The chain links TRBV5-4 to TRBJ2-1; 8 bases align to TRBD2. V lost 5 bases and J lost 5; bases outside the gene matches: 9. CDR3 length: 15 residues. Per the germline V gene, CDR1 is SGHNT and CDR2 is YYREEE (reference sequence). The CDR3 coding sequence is TGTGCCAGCAGTCGTCCGGGGGGGCGGAACAATGAGCAGTTCTTC. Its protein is CASSRPGGRNNEQFF.

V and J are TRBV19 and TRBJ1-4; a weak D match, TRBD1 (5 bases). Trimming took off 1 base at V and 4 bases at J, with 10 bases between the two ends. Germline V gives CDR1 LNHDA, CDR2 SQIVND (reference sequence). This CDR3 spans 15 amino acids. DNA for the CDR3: TGTGCCAGTAGTATAGTTACAGGTTATAATGAAAAACTGTTTTTT. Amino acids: CASSIVTGYNEKLFF.

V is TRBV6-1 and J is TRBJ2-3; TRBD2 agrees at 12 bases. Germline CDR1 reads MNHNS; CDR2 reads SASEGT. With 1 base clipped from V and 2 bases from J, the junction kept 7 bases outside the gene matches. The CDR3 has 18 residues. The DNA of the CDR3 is TGTGCCAGCAGTGAAGGAATGTCTAGCGGGGGGGCCACAGATACGCAGTATTTT. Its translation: CASSEGMSSGGATDTQYF.

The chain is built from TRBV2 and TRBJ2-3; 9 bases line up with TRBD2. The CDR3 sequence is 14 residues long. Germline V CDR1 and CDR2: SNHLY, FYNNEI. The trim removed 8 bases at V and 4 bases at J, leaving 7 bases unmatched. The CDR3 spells CASLGLASPDTQYF. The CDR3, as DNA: TGTGCCAGCTTAGGACTAGCGTCCCCAGATACGCAGTATTTT.

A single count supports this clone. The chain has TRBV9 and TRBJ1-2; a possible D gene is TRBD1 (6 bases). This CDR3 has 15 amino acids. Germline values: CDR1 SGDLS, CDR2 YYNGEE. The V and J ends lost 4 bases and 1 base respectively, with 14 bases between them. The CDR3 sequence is CASSPRTANNYGYTF. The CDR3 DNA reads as TGTGCCAGCAGCCCACGGACAGCAAATAACTATGGCTACACCTTC. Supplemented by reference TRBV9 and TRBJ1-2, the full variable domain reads DSGVTQTPKHLITATGQRVTLRCSPRSGDLSVYWYQQSLDQGLQFLIQYYNGEERAKGNILERFSAQQFPDLHSELNLSSLELGDSALYFCASSPRTANNYGYTFGSGTRLTVV.

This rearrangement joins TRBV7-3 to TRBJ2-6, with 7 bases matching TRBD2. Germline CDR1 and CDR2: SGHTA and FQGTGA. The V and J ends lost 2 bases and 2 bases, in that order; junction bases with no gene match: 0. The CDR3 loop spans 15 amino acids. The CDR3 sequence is CASSLGGAGANVLTF. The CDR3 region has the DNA TGTGCCAGCAGCTTAGGGGGGGCTGGGGCCAACGTCCTGACTTTC.

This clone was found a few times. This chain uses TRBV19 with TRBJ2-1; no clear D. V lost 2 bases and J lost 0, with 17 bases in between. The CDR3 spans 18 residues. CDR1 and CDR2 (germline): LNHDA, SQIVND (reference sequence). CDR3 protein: CASSIQWAILSSYNEQFF. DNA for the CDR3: TGTGCCAGTAGTATACAATGGGCTATCCTAAGCTCCTACAATGAGCAGTTCTTC.

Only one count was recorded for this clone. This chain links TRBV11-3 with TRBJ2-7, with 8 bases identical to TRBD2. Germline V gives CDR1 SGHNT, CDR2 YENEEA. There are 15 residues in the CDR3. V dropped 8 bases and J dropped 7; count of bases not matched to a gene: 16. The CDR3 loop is CASGAVPQRGREQYF. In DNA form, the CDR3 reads TGTGCCAGCGGCGCCGTCCCGCAGCGGGGGAGGGAGCAGTACTTC. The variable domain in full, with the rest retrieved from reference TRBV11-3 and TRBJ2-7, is EAGVVQSPRYKIIEKKQPVAFWCNPISGHNTLYWYLQNLGQGPELLIRYENEEAVDDSQLPKDRFSAERLKGVDSTLKIQPAELGDSAVYLCASGAVPQRGREQYFGPGTRLTVT.

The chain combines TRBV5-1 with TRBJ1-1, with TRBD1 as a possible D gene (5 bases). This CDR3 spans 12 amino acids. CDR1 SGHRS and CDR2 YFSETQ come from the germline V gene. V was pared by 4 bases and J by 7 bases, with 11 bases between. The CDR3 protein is CASSRGGDEAFF. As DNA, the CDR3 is TGCGCCAGCAGCCGTGGGGGGGATGAAGCTTTCTTT.

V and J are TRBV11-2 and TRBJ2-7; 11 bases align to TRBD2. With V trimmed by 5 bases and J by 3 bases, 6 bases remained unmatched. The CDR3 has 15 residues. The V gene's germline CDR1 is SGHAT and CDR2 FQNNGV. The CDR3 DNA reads TGTGCCAGCAGCCTTATAGCGGGGGGGCTCTACGAGCAGTACGTC. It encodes CASSLIAGGLYEQYV.

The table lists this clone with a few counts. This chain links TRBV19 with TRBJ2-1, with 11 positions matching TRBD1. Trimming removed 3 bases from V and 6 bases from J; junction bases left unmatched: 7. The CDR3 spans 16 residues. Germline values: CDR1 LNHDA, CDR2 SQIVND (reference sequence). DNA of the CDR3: TGTGCCAGTAGTATTGTGGGGACAGGGGGAGGCAATGAGCAGTTCTTC. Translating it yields CASSIVGTGGGNEQFF.

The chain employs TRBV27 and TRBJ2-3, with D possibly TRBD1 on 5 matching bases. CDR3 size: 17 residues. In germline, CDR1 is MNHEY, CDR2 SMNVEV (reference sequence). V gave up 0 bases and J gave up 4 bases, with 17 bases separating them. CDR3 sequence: CASSLSTLRGLADTQYF. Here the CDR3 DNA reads TGTGCCAGCAGTTTATCGACTTTAAGGGGCCTTGCAGATACGCAGTATTTT.

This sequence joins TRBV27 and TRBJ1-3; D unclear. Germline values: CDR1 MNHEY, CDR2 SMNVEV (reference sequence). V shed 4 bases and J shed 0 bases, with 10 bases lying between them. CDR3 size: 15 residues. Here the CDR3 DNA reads TGTGCCAGCAGTTCCCATGCCAGCTCTGGAAACACCATATATTTT. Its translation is CASSSHASSGNTIYF.

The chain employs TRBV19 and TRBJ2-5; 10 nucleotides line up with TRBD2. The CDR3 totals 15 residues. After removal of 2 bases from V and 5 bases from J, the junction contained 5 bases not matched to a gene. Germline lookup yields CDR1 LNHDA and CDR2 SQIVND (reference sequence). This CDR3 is CASSIRASGSETQYF. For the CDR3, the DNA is TGTGCCAGTAGTATAAGAGCTAGCGGGAGCGAGACCCAGTACTTC.

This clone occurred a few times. The CDR3 reads CATTGQIGTDTQYF. The CDR3, as DNA: TGTGCCACCACGGGACAGATAGGCACAGATACGCAGTATTTT. V usage is TRBV6-1 and J usage is TRBJ2-3, with TRBD1 matching over 7 bases. Germline loops: CDR1 MNHNS, CDR2 SASEGT. Germline trimming cut 10 bases from V and 1 base from J; bases unmatched to any gene: 8. The CDR3 has 14 amino acids.

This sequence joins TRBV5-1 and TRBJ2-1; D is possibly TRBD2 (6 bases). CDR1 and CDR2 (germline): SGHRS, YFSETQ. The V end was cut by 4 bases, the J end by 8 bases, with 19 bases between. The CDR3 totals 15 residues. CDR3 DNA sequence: TGCGCCAGCAGCCTACGGGAGAAGCTGATCGATGAGCAGTTCTTC. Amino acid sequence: CASSLREKLIDEQFF.

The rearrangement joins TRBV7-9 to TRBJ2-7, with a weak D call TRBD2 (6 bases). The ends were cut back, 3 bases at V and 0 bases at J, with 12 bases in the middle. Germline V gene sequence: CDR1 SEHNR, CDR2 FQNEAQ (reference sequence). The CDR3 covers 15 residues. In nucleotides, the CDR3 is TGTGCCAGCAGCTTCTACCGGGACTTCTCCTACGAGCAGTACTTC. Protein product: CASSFYRDFSYEQYF.